These T cell receptor beta chains were read from a single sample in a study of vaccination and CD4 T cells after COVID-19. No antigen has been identified for these receptors. One entry per CDR3 protein results from TCRdb running MiXCR on the PCR reads. The sample has more than 15,000 distinct CDR3 sequences, less than 35% seen once. Sequencing input: cultured CD4+ T cells from blood. The receptors originated from a human donor with COVID-19. CDR3s include the opening cysteine and the closing phenylalanine or tryptophan. A D gene is named only where the DNA matches it firmly. The size field is filled for only some rows; it gives once, few, many or a size class.

d_gene	j_gene	abundance	v_gene	CDR3nt	CDR3aa
.	TRBJ2-7	.	TRBV5-1	TGCGCCAGCGGCTTGGGACCGTCCCAAATCTCCTACGAGCAGTACTTC	CASGLGPSQISYEQYF
.	TRBJ1-5	.	TRBV28	TGTGCCAGCGTGCCAGGGGAGAAGCCCCATCAGCCCCAGCATTTT	CASVPGEKPHQPQHF
.	TRBJ2-6	.	TRBV11-3	TGTGCCAGCAGCCGCGGGGCGGGTTCTGGGGCCAACGTCCTGACTTTC	CASSRGAGSGANVLTF
TRBD1	TRBJ2-3	few	TRBV7-3	TGTGCCAGCAGCGGCCGGGACAGGGAACAGTATTTT	CASSGRDREQYF
.	TRBJ1-1	medium-sized	TRBV7-9	TGTGCCAGCAGCCGTCATGAGAACACTGAAGCTTTCTTT	CASSRHENTEAFF
.	TRBJ1-1	.	TRBV5-4	TGTGCCAGCAGCGCCCCGGGGGTTAGATCGGCTGAAGCTTTCTTT	CASSAPGVRSAEAFF
.	TRBJ2-2	.	TRBV9	TGTGCCAGCAGCGTAGCTGGCCAGGCGAACACCGGGGAGCTGTTTTTT	CASSVAGQANTGELFF
TRBD2	TRBJ2-1	.	TRBV27	TGTGCCAGCAGTGCAATGGGGACTAGCGGGCTGGGGGATGAGCAGTTCTTC	CASSAMGTSGLGDEQFF
TRBD2	TRBJ2-1	.	TRBV20-1	TGCAGTGCTAGTCCGGGGGGGCCGTGGAATGAGCAGTTCTTC	CSASPGGPWNEQFF
.	TRBJ2-3	.	TRBV7-2	TGTGCCAGCAGCTGGGAAGATACGCAGTATTTT	CASSWEDTQYF
.	TRBJ2-4	.	TRBV5-1	TGCGCCAGCAGCTTGAAGTATGACTTACTAGCCAAAAACATTCAGTACTTC	CASSLKYDLLAKNIQYF
.	TRBJ1-1	.	TRBV12-2	TGTGCAAGTCGCTTTCAGACCCTGAACACTGAAGCTTTCTTT	CASRFQTLNTEAFF
.	TRBJ2-6	.	TRBV21-1	TGTGCCAGCAAGCAAATACAGGGTAGGGGTTCCCCTGGGGCCAACGTCCTGACTTTC	CASKQIQGRGSPGANVLTF
.	TRBJ2-5	few	TRBV6-1	TGTGCCAGCAGTGAAGCGGCAGGGGGGGAGACCCAGTACTTC	CASSEAAGGETQYF
.	TRBJ1-6	few	TRBV20-1	TGCAGTGCTAGGGCAGGGAATTCACCCCTCCACTTT	CSARAGNSPLHF
.	TRBJ2-7	.	TRBV6-2/TRBV6-3	TGTGCCAGCCCCCCCCGACGGTCCTACGAGCAGTACTTC	CASPPRRSYEQYF
TRBD1	TRBJ1-1	.	TRBV28	TGTGCCAGCAGTTTACCAGGGGGGGGGCGGACTTTAGTGGCTTTCTTT	CASSLPGGGRTLVAFF
TRBD1	TRBJ1-5	.	TRBV29-1	TGCAGCGTCCAGGGGGCCCGCAATCAGCCCCAGCATTTT	CSVQGARNQPQHF
.	TRBJ1-1	medium-sized	TRBV6-5	TGTGCCAGCAGTTCTACCGACAGGAGGGGAGCTGAAGCTTTCTTT	CASSSTDRRGAEAFF
.	TRBJ2-1	.	TRBV20-1	TGCAGTGCTAGAGATCTGAAAGGCTCCTACAATGAGCAGTTCTTC	CSARDLKGSYNEQFF
.	TRBJ2-4	once	TRBV20-1	TGCAGTGCTGGAATCGACCGAGCCAAAAACATTCAGTACTTC	CSAGIDRAKNIQYF
TRBD1	TRBJ2-2	.	TRBV19	TGTGCCAGTAGTCTCCGGACAGGGGCCACCGGGGAGCTGTTTTTT	CASSLRTGATGELFF
.	TRBJ1-5	.	TRBV20-1	TGCAGTGCTAGAGATCTGCGGGGAGGTGCTCAGCCCCAGCATTTT	CSARDLRGGAQPQHF
TRBD1	TRBJ2-3	.	TRBV6-2/TRBV6-3	TGTGCCAGCAACGTCGAGGTCCAGGGGGCCTCCCTCCCCACAGATACGCAGTATTTT	CASNVEVQGASLPTDTQYF
TRBD2	TRBJ2-5	.	TRBV5-4	TGTGCCAGCAGCTTTGCGGGGGGAAGAGAGACCCAGTACTTC	CASSFAGGRETQYF
TRBD1	TRBJ1-2	few	TRBV5-4	TGTGCCAGCAGCTTCGAGGGGGCGCCGAGCTATGGCTACACCTTC	CASSFEGAPSYGYTF
TRBD1	TRBJ1-3	few	TRBV6-1	TGTGGAACGTACAGGGGGCCGGGAAACACCATATATTTT	CGTYRGPGNTIYF
.	TRBJ2-1	.	TRBV20-1	TGCAGTGCTATAAAGACGCCGGGACCCAATGAGCAGTTCTTC	CSAIKTPGPNEQFF
TRBD1	TRBJ1-1	.	TRBV9	TGTGCCAGCAGCCCCAGGACAGGGGGCGGGAACACTGAAGCTTTCTTT	CASSPRTGGGNTEAFF
.	TRBJ1-5	.	TRBV6-1	TGTGCCAGCAGGCCCCGGTCGGACAATCAGCCCCAGCATTTT	CASRPRSDNQPQHF
.	TRBJ2-5	few	TRBV6-2/TRBV6-3	TGTGCCAGCAGGTACTGCACCCCGGGAGTAGCAGCCCAAGAGACCCAGTACTTC	CASRYCTPGVAAQETQYF
.	TRBJ1-4	few	TRBV23-1	TGCGCCAGTCCCCGGCCGAATGAAAAACTGTTTTTT	CASPRPNEKLFF
.	TRBJ2-2	few	TRBV5-8	TGTGCCAGCAGCTTGGCCGTAAGGGGGTTGAACACCGGGGAGCTGTTTTTT	CASSLAVRGLNTGELFF
.	TRBJ1-5	few	TRBV28	TGTGCCAGCAGTTTAGACGGCAATCAGCCCCAGCATTTT	CASSLDGNQPQHF
TRBD1	TRBJ1-2	.	TRBV14	TGTGCCAGCAGCCAAGCCACTCCGGGACAGAACTATGGCTACACCTTC	CASSQATPGQNYGYTF
TRBD2	TRBJ2-1	.	TRBV11-3	TGTGCCAGCAGCATTGGGACTAGCGGGGGGGCCTACAATGAGCAGTTCTTC	CASSIGTSGGAYNEQFF
.	TRBJ1-2	few	TRBV6-1	TGTGCCAGCAGTGAGTGGGGTGGCTACACCTTC	CASSEWGGYTF
.	TRBJ2-2	.	TRBV10-3	TGTGCCATCAGTGAATTCACAGGGAAGCCCGGGGAGCTGTTTTTT	CAISEFTGKPGELFF
TRBD1	TRBJ2-6	.	TRBV7-9	TGTGCCAGCAGCTTAGGAGGGTTTGGACAGGAAACCTCTGGGGCCAACGTCCTGACTTTC	CASSLGGFGQETSGANVLTF
.	TRBJ1-4	.	TRBV20-1	TGCAGTGCCCTCATTATGGAAGGTGAAAAACTGTTTTTT	CSALIMEGEKLFF
.	TRBJ1-2	.	TRBV28	TGTGCCAGCAGAGCTAACTATGGCTACACCTTC	CASRANYGYTF
TRBD2	TRBJ2-7	.	TRBV20-1	TGCAGTGGTCGAGGACTAGCGGGGGGGAGCTCCTACGAGCAGTACTTC	CSGRGLAGGSSYEQYF
.	TRBJ2-6	.	TRBV29-1	TGCAGCGTCGATACAGGACCTGGGGCCAACGTCCTGACTTTC	CSVDTGPGANVLTF
.	TRBJ2-3	.	TRBV6-4	TGTGCCAGCAGTGAGGGGGGAACAGATACGCAGTATTTT	CASSEGGTDTQYF
.	TRBJ1-5	.	TRBV6-1	TGTGCGACTACGCCGGGGGGAAGCAATCAGCCCCGGCATTTT	CATTPGGSNQPRHF
.	TRBJ1-1	few	TRBV7-6	TGTGCCAGCACCCGTTTGGGCGCGGACACTGAAGCTTTCTTT	CASTRLGADTEAFF
.	TRBJ1-2	few	TRBV6-1	TGTGCCAGCAGGGCTGCCGCGGACTATGGCTACACCTTC	CASRAAADYGYTF
.	TRBJ2-4	few	TRBV7-2	TGTGCCAGCAGCTTGGGCAGCTCCAAAAACATTCAGTACTTC	CASSLGSSKNIQYF
TRBD1	TRBJ2-5	.	TRBV11-2	TGTGCCAGCAGCCGCACAGGGGCATGGGAGACCCAGTACTTC	CASSRTGAWETQYF
TRBD1	TRBJ1-1	medium-sized	TRBV28	TGTGCCAGCCATTCAACCGGGGCAGGGGGATTTTCGAACACTGAAGCTTTCTTT	CASHSTGAGGFSNTEAFF
.	TRBJ1-4	few	TRBV20-1	TGCAGTGCTAGGGCGGGGCTAAATGAAAAACTGTTTTTT	CSARAGLNEKLFF
.	TRBJ1-5	.	TRBV4-1	TGCGCCAGCAGCCAAGGGCAGGGAGGCAATCAGCCCCAGCATTTT	CASSQGQGGNQPQHF
TRBD1	TRBJ1-1	.	TRBV11-1	TGTGCCAGCAGCTCACCGGGACAGGGGAACACTGAAGCTTTCTTT	CASSSPGQGNTEAFF